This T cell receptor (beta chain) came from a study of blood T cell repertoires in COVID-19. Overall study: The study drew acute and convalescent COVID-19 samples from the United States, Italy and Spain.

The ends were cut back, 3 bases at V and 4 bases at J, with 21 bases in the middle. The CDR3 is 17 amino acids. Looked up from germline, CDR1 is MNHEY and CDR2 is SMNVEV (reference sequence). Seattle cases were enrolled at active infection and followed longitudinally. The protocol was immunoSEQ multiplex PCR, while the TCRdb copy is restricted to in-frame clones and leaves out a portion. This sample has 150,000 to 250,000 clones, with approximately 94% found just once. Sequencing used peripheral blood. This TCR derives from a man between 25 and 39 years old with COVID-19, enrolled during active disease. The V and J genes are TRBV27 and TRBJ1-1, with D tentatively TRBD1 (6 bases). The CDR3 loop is CASSFTGLLGSGTEAFF. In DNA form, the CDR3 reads TGTGCCAGCAGTTTTACAGGGCTTTTGGGTAGTGGCACTGAAGCTTTCTTT.